The rows below give T cell receptor beta chains drawn from one sample of a study of T cells in localized non-small cell lung cancer. Clones were sequenced by immunoSEQ multiplex PCR, and TCRdb holds only the in-frame ones, with some missing. This table holds about 21,000 clones, about 89% found once. Source: peripheral blood, taken before any cancer treatment. The receptor source for this set is a man aged 40 to 70 with stage I lung adenocarcinoma. Both conserved end residues are part of each CDR3. Fields, in order: V gene, J gene, D gene, CDR3 protein, CDR3 DNA. D genes are given only for firm matches.

>TRBV19|TRBJ1-6|.
CASAISPDSPLHF
TGTGCCAGCGCCATATCCCCTGATTCACCCCTCCACTTT
>TRBV27|TRBJ1-1|TRBD1
CASSSTGPDTEAFF
TGTGCCAGCAGCTCGACAGGGCCGGACACTGAAGCTTTCTTT
>TRBV6-5|TRBJ1-2|TRBD1
CASSYTNSRQGGGYTF
TGTGCCAGCAGTTACACCAACTCCAGACAGGGGGGCGGCTACACCTTC
>TRBV9|TRBJ2-5|TRBD2
CASSFQRDRRWIQETQYF
TGTGCCAGCAGCTTCCAGCGGGACCGCCGATGGATTCAAGAGACCCAGTACTTC
>TRBV12-5|TRBJ1-3|.
CASGAAVGARGSTGNTIYF
TGTGCTAGTGGTGCGGCGGTGGGGGCGAGGGGGTCAACCGGAAACACCATATATTTT
>TRBV5-1|TRBJ2-2|TRBD1
CASSSSGQGALGNTGELFF
TGCGCCAGCAGCTCCTCGGGACAGGGGGCACTAGGTAACACCGGGGAGCTGTTTTTT
>TRBV28|TRBJ1-3|.
CASSQPRGSGNTIYF
TGTGCCAGCAGTCAACCCAGGGGTTCTGGAAACACCATATATTTT
>TRBV11-3|TRBJ2-1|.
CASSGDSDNEQFF
TGTGCCAGCAGCGGTGACTCGGACAATGAGCAGTTCTTC
>TRBV2|TRBJ2-5|.
CASSEAGTDLLGETQYF
TGTGCCAGCAGTGAAGCGGGAACGGACCTCCTTGGGGAGACCCAGTACTTC
>TRBV9|TRBJ1-1|.
CASSVERAEAFF
TGTGCCAGCAGCGTTGAACGGGCTGAAGCTTTCTTT
>TRBV9|TRBJ2-3|.
CASSVAGGVTDTQYF
TGTGCCAGCAGCGTAGCTGGCGGAGTCACAGATACGCAGTATTTT